This T cell receptor beta chain came from a study of cytomegalovirus exposure and HLA in healthy donors. Study-wide findings and caveats: Sequencing likely produced, as an artifact, a cluster of highly shared sequence variants. Most TCR beta V segments were productive about 87% or about 30% of the time in an earlier analysis.

This clone has only a few counts. Its antigen is not identified. This CDR3 is 17 amino acids long. Per germline, CDR1 SGDLS and CDR2 YYNGEE. Unmatched junction bases numbered 6, after V lost 0 bases and J lost 0 bases. Every donor was a healthy person donating bone marrow. The primer mix had 60 Vbeta and 13 Jbeta primers. Libraries were prepared by immunoSEQ multiplex PCR; TCRdb keeps only in-frame clonotypes and omits some of them. The profile shows roughly 150,000 clones, around 86% of them singletons. V is TRBV9 and J is TRBJ2-3; 8 bases are a match to TRBD2. This sequence was found in a male donor in good health and CMV-seronegative. Sequences were obtained from PBMCs. In DNA form, the CDR3 reads TGTGCCAGCAGCGTAGCCGGCGGGAGGCCCAGCACAGATACGCAGTATTTT. It is translated as CASSVAGGRPSTDTQYF.